This T cell receptor (beta chain) was sequenced for a study of cytomegalovirus exposure and HLA in healthy donors. The germline V gene has CDR1 MNHNS and CDR2 SASEGT. The CDR3 is 13 amino acids. The V end was cut by 7 bases, the J end by 7 bases, with 14 bases between. The primer mix had 60 Vbeta and 13 Jbeta primers. Profiling relied on immunoSEQ multiplex PCR, and the TCRdb table lists in-frame clones only, not all of them. The table lists 150,000 to 200,000 clones, around 68% of them singletons, with less than 11% in the top ten. Regarding the study as a whole: Donors belonging to an Asian-associated ancestry cluster reportedly showed fewer N-insertions in productive TCRs than the 666-donor mean, according to what a later analysis found. After further analysis at a later stage, 17,000 or so TCR beta sequences were associated with HLA alleles at 0.05 false discovery rate. A later analysis linked a missense DCLRE1C variant to TCR beta V- and J-gene trimming.

In the case of this clone: What it binds is unknown.

J is TRBJ2-1 and V is TRBV6-1; D is undetermined. Specimen: PBMCs. The source is a young man in good health and CMV-seropositive. Written as DNA, the CDR3 is TGTGCCAGCAAAACTGATCTAGGAAATGAGCAGTTCTTC. Its translation is CASKTDLGNEQFF.